One and the same sample provided the 31 T cell receptor beta chains below, sequenced in a study of beta chain features in type 1 diabetes. The study, taken as a whole, reports: All four CD4+ subsets of Type 1 diabetes patients contained TCRB CDR3s that were moderately but significantly shorter.

The sequenced template was cDNA made from the entire isolated RNA. TCRdb's copy holds only in-frame clones and misses some; the assay was immunoSEQ multiplex PCR. The sample contains around 160,000 clones, 9% to 10% of which appear only once. Antigen specificity for these receptors is unknown. The sequenced sample was central memory CD4+ T cells from blood. The origin of the receptors is a woman aged 30 to 39 with type 1 diabetes.

Only a few counts were recorded for this clone. V and J are TRBV28 and TRBJ1-2; D is undetermined. This CDR3 has 14 amino acids. Trimming shortened V by 6 bases and J by 2 bases, and 13 bases separated the two germline ends. Germline CDR1 is MDHEN and CDR2 is SYDVKM. DNA of the CDR3: TGTGCCAGCAGGTATACGGACTCGAACTATGGCTACACCTTC. It yields the protein CASRYTDSNYGYTF.

Points on this clone: Only one base separates this from a far larger clonotype, so it likely reflects a read error. The rearrangement links TRBV7-2 to TRBJ2-7; D gene unclear. The CDR3 is made up of 15 amino acids. Germline-derived CDR1 and CDR2 are SGHTA and FQGNSA. V lost 3 bases to trimming and J lost 5 bases, with 17 bases between them. The CDR3 region has the DNA TGTGCCAGCAGCTTGGCCCCGGCGGTCACGAACGAGCAGTACTTC. Its protein product is CASSLAPAVTNEQYF.

The chain uses TRBV9 and TRBJ2-6, with 11 bases matching TRBD2. This CDR3 has 16 amino acids. Germline V gene data show CDR1 as SGDLS and CDR2 as YYNGEE. Trimming took 9 bases from V and 0 from J; bases not matched to a gene: 5. The CDR3 spells CATTSGRSSGANVLTF. As DNA, the CDR3 is TGTGCCACCACTAGCGGGAGAAGCTCTGGGGCCAACGTCCTGACTTTC.

J is TRBJ2-1 and V is TRBV5-4; no firm D call. The length of the CDR3 is 13 residues. Germline V gene sequence: CDR1 SGHNT, CDR2 YYREEE (reference sequence). V gave up 0 bases and J gave up 6 bases, with 7 bases separating them. CDR3 sequence reads: CASSLVFSNEQFF. CDR3 DNA: TGTGCCAGCAGCTTGGTGTTTAGCAATGAGCAGTTCTTC.

This rearrangement joins TRBV7-3 to TRBJ2-7, with TRBD2 identical over 7 bases. Germline CDR1 reads SGHTA; CDR2 reads FQGTGA. V shed 5 bases, J shed 4 bases, and the junction held 5 bases outside the gene matches. This CDR3 comprises 13 residues. In nucleotides, the CDR3 is TGTGCCAGCAGCCGGTCGGGGGGATACGAGCAGTACTTC. Translated, it gives CASSRSGGYEQYF. Using reference TRBV7-3 and TRBJ2-7 for the parts outside the CDR3, the full variable domain is GAGVSQTPSNKVTEKGKYVELRCDPISGHTALYWYRQSLGQGPEFLIYFQGTGAADDSGLPNDRFFAVRPEGSVSTLKIQRTERGDSAVYLCASSRSGGYEQYFGPGTRLTVT.

The sample holds a few counts of this clone. The V gene is TRBV6-1, the J gene TRBJ1-5, with 9 bases aligning to TRBD1. Germline CDR1 reads MNHNS; CDR2 reads SASEGT. The CDR3 loop spans 15 amino acids. Losses at the gene ends were 5 bases for V and 6 bases for J; bases not matched to a gene: 8. Written as DNA, the CDR3 is TGTGCCAGCAGTTCCGGGGACAGGGAAGGTCAGCCCCAGCATTTT. It codes for CASSSGDREGQPQHF.

This clone showed up just a few times. The rearrangement links TRBV14 to TRBJ1-2, with TRBD1 as a possible D gene (6 bases). Deletions cut 2 bases from V and 7 bases from J, with 11 bases between. The germline gives CDR1 SGHDN, CDR2 FVKESK. CDR3 length: 13 residues. Here the CDR3 reads CASSQQTGSGYTF. The CDR3 DNA reads TGTGCCAGCAGCCAACAGACAGGTAGTGGCTACACCTTC.

The V gene is TRBV18, the J gene TRBJ2-1; D not certain. The CDR3 has 13 amino acids. The germline V and J ends were trimmed by 4 bases and 6 bases, with 10 bases remaining between them. Germline CDR1 KGHSH, CDR2 LQKENI. CDR3: CASSLSSFNEQFF. In DNA, the CDR3 is TGTGCCAGCTCACTCTCTAGTTTCAATGAGCAGTTCTTC.

The chain employs TRBV7-2 and TRBJ1-2, with 7 bases lining up with TRBD1. The germline CDR1 and CDR2 sequences are SGHTA and FQGNSA. Germline trimming cut 4 bases from V and 5 bases from J; bases unmatched to any gene: 10. The CDR3 is 15 amino acids. This CDR3 reads CASSSTGTEAYGYTF. For the CDR3, the DNA is TGTGCCAGCAGCTCGACCGGGACAGAGGCTTATGGCTACACCTTC.

Here the CDR3 DNA reads TGTGCCAGCAGTACAGGGGGAAGAGAGACCCAGTACTTC. This codes for CASSTGGRETQYF. This rearrangement joins TRBV28 to TRBJ2-5; 8 nucleotides match TRBD1. V was pared by 5 bases and J by 4 bases, with 3 bases of the junction left unmatched. Germline-derived CDR1 and CDR2 are MDHEN and SYDVKM. This CDR3 contains 13 residues.

The table lists this clone with a few counts. This rearrangement joins TRBV9 to TRBJ2-5; maybe TRBD2 (5 bases). The CDR3 sequence is 13 residues long. The ends were cut back, 3 bases at V and 5 bases at J, with 11 bases in the middle. In germline, CDR1 is SGDLS, CDR2 YYNGEE. CDR3 in amino acids: CASSANSGETQYF. The CDR3 nucleotides are TGTGCCAGCAGCGCGAATTCGGGGGAGACCCAGTACTTC.

This clone was detected a few times. V gene TRBV11-2 combines with J gene TRBJ1-2; D possibly corresponds to TRBD1 (6 bases). The CDR3 covers 14 residues. V lost 4 bases to trimming and J lost 7 bases, with 16 bases between them. CDR1 is SGHAT, CDR2 FQNNGV, per germline. The CDR3 reads CASSSARGALGYTF. The CDR3 nucleotides are TGTGCCAGCAGCTCAGCTCGGGGGGCGCTTGGCTACACCTTC.

This clone occurred a few times. The rearrangement uses TRBV28 and TRBJ2-2; 7 nucleotides agree with TRBD1. The V and J ends lost 6 bases and 4 bases, in that order; junction bases with no gene match: 8. In germline, CDR1 is MDHEN, CDR2 SYDVKM. This CDR3 is built from 15 residues. The DNA for the CDR3 is TGTGCCAGCAGGAGAGGGGGCGTTGCCACCGGGGAGCTGTTTTTT. Protein sequence: CASRRGGVATGELFF.

This clone was counted ten times or more. V usage is TRBV10-3 and J usage is TRBJ2-1; 14 positions match TRBD2. This CDR3 has 14 residues. CDR1 is ENHRY and CDR2 is SYGVKD in the germline V gene. V gave up 8 bases and J gave up 7 bases; unmatched junction bases: 4. The CDR3 nucleotides read TGTGCCATCCGAGGGACTAGCGGGAGTAATGAGCAGTTCTTC. Protein sequence: CAIRGTSGSNEQFF.

This clone was detected a few times. V gene TRBV25-1 combines with J gene TRBJ2-7; 9 bases line up with TRBD1. The junction had 7 bases not matched to a gene; V was cut back by 4 bases and J by 12 bases. This CDR3 is built from 12 residues. The germline V gene encodes CDR1 MGHDK and CDR2 SYGVNS. The CDR3 coding sequence is TGTGCCAGCAGTGGACTACAGGGGGCGGCGTACTTC. The encoded protein is CASSGLQGAAYF.

This clone occurred many times. The chain uses TRBV4-1 and TRBJ1-2; D is uncertain. V was pared by 1 base and J by 8 bases, with 14 bases between. Looked up from germline, CDR1 is MGHRA and CDR2 is YSYEKL. The length of the CDR3 is 14 residues. Here the CDR3 DNA reads TGCGCCAGCAGCCAAGTGACTCTGTCCTCCGGCTACACCTTC. Translating it yields CASSQVTLSSGYTF.

The chain combines TRBV14 with TRBJ2-7; 8 bases line up with TRBD2. The J segment lost 4 bases and the V segment lost 4 bases, leaving 6 bases of the junction unmatched. This CDR3 has 14 residues. Germline CDR1 SGHDN, CDR2 FVKESK. For the CDR3, the DNA is TGTGCCAGCAGCCCGGCTAGCGGGTGGTACGAGCAGTACTTC. Its translation: CASSPASGWYEQYF.

CDR3 region: CASSPSTGVVTDTQYF. The CDR3 coding sequence is TGTGCCAGCTCACCTTCGACGGGGGTAGTCACAGATACGCAGTATTTT. This sequence joins TRBV18 and TRBJ2-3; the D gene is possibly TRBD2 (6 bases). From germline, CDR1 is KGHSH and CDR2 LQKENI. The CDR3 contains 16 residues. V lost 3 bases, J lost 2 bases, and 15 bases lay in between.

This clone has only a few counts. V usage is TRBV29-1 and J usage is TRBJ2-1; TRBD2 agrees at 8 bases. Per germline, CDR1 SQVTM and CDR2 ANQGSEA. The CDR3 is made up of 12 amino acids. The CDR3 DNA follows: TGCAGTAAAACTAGCGGTTACAATGAGCAGTTCTTC. Translated, it gives CSKTSGYNEQFF.

In regard to this clone: The same CDR3 can be traced to other DNA sequences in this sample. The chain combines TRBV7-9 with TRBJ2-1; 7 bases are a match to TRBD2. V shed 0 bases, J shed 2 bases, and the junction held 4 bases outside the gene matches. From germline, CDR1 is SEHNR and CDR2 FQNEAQ (reference sequence). There are 16 residues in the CDR3. As DNA, the CDR3 is TGTGCCAGCAGCTTAGCGTTAGCGGGCGCCTACAATGAGCAGTTCTTC. Encoded protein: CASSLALAGAYNEQFF.

The chain joins TRBV14 to TRBJ1-3; D gene unclear. Germline assignment: CDR1 SGHDN and CDR2 FVKESK. The CDR3 is 14 amino acids. The V and J ends lost 5 bases and 0 bases respectively, with 8 bases between them. CDR3 bases: TGTGCCAGCAGCTTGGGAGTCTCTGGAAACACCATATATTTT. Amino acids: CASSLGVSGNTIYF.

The J gene is TRBJ1-5, the V gene TRBV30; weak D call: TRBD1 (5 bases). V lost 5 bases and J 0 bases, leaving 11 bases between the germline ends. The CDR3 has 14 residues. Germline V gene data show CDR1 as GTSNPN and CDR2 as SVGIG (reference sequence). The CDR3 loop is CAWGPGDSNQPQHF. In nucleotides, the CDR3 is TGTGCCTGGGGGCCGGGGGATAGCAATCAGCCCCAGCATTTT.

The V call is TRBV4-2, the J call TRBJ2-5; the D gene is possibly TRBD1 (6 bases). Trimming left V 1 base short and J 3 bases short, with 12 bases between. The CDR3 covers 15 residues. CDR1 is LGHNA and CDR2 is YNFKEQ in the germline V gene. The chain's CDR3 is CASSQVGTNKETQYF. CDR3 DNA sequence: TGTGCCAGCAGCCAAGTTGGGACAAACAAAGAGACCCAGTACTTC.

The chain combines TRBV5-1 with TRBJ2-7, with 9 bases identical to TRBD1. The J segment lost 4 bases and the V segment lost 4 bases, leaving 6 bases of the junction unmatched. The CDR3 has 14 amino acids. Germline V CDR1 and CDR2: SGHRS, YFSETQ. The CDR3 DNA follows: TGCGCCAGCAGCCAAAGACAGGGGGGGTACGAGCAGTACTTC. The encoded protein is CASSQRQGGYEQYF.

In its sample, this clone was seen a few times. The rearrangement joins TRBV28 to TRBJ2-5; 8 bases agree with TRBD2. Losses at the gene ends were 4 bases for V and 2 bases for J; bases not matched to a gene: 6. The CDR3 extends over 15 amino acids. In germline, CDR1 is MDHEN, CDR2 SYDVKM. The CDR3 bases are TGTGCCAGCAGTTGGGGGGCTAGCGGGCAAGAGACCCAGTACTTC. Protein: CASSWGASGQETQYF.

The chain is built from TRBV29-1 and TRBJ2-3; D possibly corresponds to TRBD2 (5 bases). Trimming left V 8 bases short and J 2 bases short, with 17 bases between. CDR1 SQVTM and CDR2 ANQGSEA come from the germline V gene. The CDR3 spans 14 residues. The CDR3 sequence: CSSSDGLTTDTQYF. The CDR3 region has the DNA TGCAGCTCCAGTGACGGACTCACCACAGATACGCAGTATTTT.

This clone has ten or more counts. This chain connects TRBV5-1 to TRBJ2-5; no clear D. Per germline, CDR1 SGHRS and CDR2 YFSETQ. The CDR3 covers 13 residues. V was shortened by 3 bases and J by 0 bases, with 6 bases between the two germline ends. CDR3: CASSSDNQETQYF. CDR3 in DNA: TGCGCCAGCAGCTCTGACAACCAAGAGACCCAGTACTTC.

This clone was detected a few times. The rearrangement uses TRBV6-6 and TRBJ2-3, with D possibly being TRBD2 (6 bases). V shed 8 bases and J shed 3 bases, with 9 bases lying between them. The CDR3 covers 12 residues. The V gene's germline CDR1 is MNHNY and CDR2 SVGAGI (reference sequence). The CDR3 DNA sequence: TGTGCCAGCCGGGGGTCAACAGATACGCAGTATTTT. It encodes CASRGSTDTQYF.

This chain connects TRBV28 to TRBJ1-2; D is unclear. The CDR3 consists of 13 residues. Germline CDR1 MDHEN, CDR2 SYDVKM. V lost 8 bases, J lost 4 bases, and 14 bases lay in between. CDR3 sequence reads: CASLQDAGYGYTF. CDR3 nucleotides: TGTGCCAGCCTCCAAGATGCCGGCTATGGCTACACCTTC.

This clone was counted only a few times. The chain uses TRBV30 and TRBJ2-5, with 7 bases aligning to TRBD1. Trimming at V came to 2 bases and at J to 5 bases, leaving 11 bases not matched to a gene. CDR1 and CDR2 from the germline V gene are GTSNPN and SVGIG (reference sequence). The CDR3 is made up of 15 amino acids. CDR3 coding DNA: TGTGCCTGGAGTCCGTTACAGGGGAATTCGGAGACCCAGTACTTC. Its protein product is CAWSPLQGNSETQYF.

This clone was picked up a small number of times. The V call is TRBV15, the J call TRBJ2-7; TRBD1 is a possible D gene (6 bases). Trimming pared 9 bases from V and 3 bases from J, leaving 21 bases between. Germline V gives CDR1 LNHNV, CDR2 YYDKDF (reference sequence). CDR3 length equals 15 residues. Here the CDR3 DNA reads TGTGCCACGGACGTACTTAAGACAGGTCACTACGAGCAGTACTTC. Translating it yields CATDVLKTGHYEQYF. Based on the CDR3 plus reference TRBV15 and TRBJ2-7, the full variable domain is DAMVIQNPRYQVTQFGKPVTLSCSQTLNHNVMYWYQQKSSQAPKLLFHYYDKDFNNEADTPDNFQSRRPNTSFCFLDIRSPGLGDTAMYLCATDVLKTGHYEQYFGPGTRLTVT.